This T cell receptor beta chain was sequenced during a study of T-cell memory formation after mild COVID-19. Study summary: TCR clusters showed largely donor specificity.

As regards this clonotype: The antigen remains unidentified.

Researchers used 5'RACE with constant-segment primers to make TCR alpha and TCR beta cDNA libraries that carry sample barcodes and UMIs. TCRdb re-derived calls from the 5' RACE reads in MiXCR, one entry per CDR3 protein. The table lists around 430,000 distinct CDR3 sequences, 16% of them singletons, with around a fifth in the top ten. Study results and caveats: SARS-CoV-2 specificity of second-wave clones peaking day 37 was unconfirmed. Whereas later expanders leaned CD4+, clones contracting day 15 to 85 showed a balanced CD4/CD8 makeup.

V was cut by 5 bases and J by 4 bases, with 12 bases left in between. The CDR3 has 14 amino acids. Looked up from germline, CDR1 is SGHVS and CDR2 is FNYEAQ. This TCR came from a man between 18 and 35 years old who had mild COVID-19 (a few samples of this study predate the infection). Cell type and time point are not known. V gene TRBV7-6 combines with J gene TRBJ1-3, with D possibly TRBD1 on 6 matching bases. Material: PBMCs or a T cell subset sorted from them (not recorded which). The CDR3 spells CASSLTGNGNTIYF. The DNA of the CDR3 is TGTGCCAGCAGCCTTACAGGGAACGGAAACACCATATATTTT.